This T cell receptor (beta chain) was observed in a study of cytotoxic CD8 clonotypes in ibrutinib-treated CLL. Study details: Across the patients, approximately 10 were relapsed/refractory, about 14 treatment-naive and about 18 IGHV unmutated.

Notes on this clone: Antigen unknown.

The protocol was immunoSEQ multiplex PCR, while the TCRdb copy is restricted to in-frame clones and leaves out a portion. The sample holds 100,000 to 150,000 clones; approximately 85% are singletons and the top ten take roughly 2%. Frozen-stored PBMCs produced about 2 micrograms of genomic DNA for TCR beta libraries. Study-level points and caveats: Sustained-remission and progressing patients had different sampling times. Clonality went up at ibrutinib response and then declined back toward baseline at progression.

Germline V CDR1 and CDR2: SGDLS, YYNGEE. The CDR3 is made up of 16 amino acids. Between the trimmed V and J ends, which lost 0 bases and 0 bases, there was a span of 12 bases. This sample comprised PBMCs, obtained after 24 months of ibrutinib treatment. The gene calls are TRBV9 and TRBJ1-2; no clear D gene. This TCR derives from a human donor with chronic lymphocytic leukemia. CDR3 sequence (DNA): TGTGCCAGCAGCGTAGGGGTAGGGAAAACTAACTATGGCTACACCTTC. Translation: CASSVGVGKTNYGYTF.